The present T cell receptor beta chain was sequenced within a study of T-cell memory formation after mild COVID-19. The overall study: The study found TCR clusters largely donor specific. The study, taken as a whole, reports: What remained unconfirmed was the SARS-CoV-2 specificity of second-wave clones peaking on day 37.

After 5'RACE with constant-segment primers, TCR alpha and TCR beta cDNA libraries carrying sample barcodes and UMIs were obtained. TCRdb passed the 5' RACE reads through MiXCR, listing each CDR3 protein once. The top ten clones hold approximately 25% of a sample with 110,000 to 150,000 distinct CDR3 sequences, under 30% of them seen once. In the case of this clonotype: As yet, its antigen is unknown.

CDR3 size: 14 residues. V shed 2 bases and J shed 1 base, with 6 bases lying between them. The rearrangement links TRBV12-3 or TRBV12-4 to TRBJ1-3; D is unresolved. The TCR originated in an adult woman who had mild COVID-19 (a few samples of this study predate the infection). Cell type and time point are not known. The sample consisted of PBMCs or a T cell subset sorted from them (not recorded which). The CDR3 loop is CASSLTESGNTIYF. For the CDR3, the DNA is TGTGCCAGCAGTTTAACGGAGTCTGGAAACACCATATATTTT.